This record looks at one TCR beta chain sequence and its context. Looked up from germline, CDR1 is LNHDA and CDR2 is SQIVND (reference sequence). The CDR3 loop spans 15 amino acids. Trimming removed 1 base from V and 4 bases from J, with 14 bases in between. This record belongs to a study of PD-L1 blockade in urothelial cancer. The time point here: peripheral blood 6 weeks after treatment start. This table comes from immunoSEQ multiplex PCR, and its TCRdb copy is limited to in-frame clones, with some not included. The sample shows around 93,000 clones, less than 85% of them seen only once. Material: PBMCs, obtained around atezolizumab (anti-PD-L1) treatment. The chain carries TRBV19 and TRBJ2-7, with a possible D match to TRBD2 (6 bases). The receptor was isolated from a man aged 65-85 years with urothelial cancer. The CDR3 loop reads CASSIALTGEYEQYF. Here the CDR3 DNA reads TGTGCCAGTAGTATAGCCCTCACGGGGGAGTACGAGCAGTACTTC. The whole variable domain, filled in from reference TRBV19 and TRBJ2-7, reads DGGITQSPKYLFRKEGQNVTLSCEQNLNHDAMYWYRQDPGQGLRLIYYSQIVNDFQKGDIAEGYSVSREKKESFPLTVTSAQKNPTAFYLCASSIALTGEYEQYFGPGTRLTVT.